A selection of T cell receptor beta chains follows, all from one sample in a study of T cell responses to AZD1222 COVID-19 vaccine. Profiling relied on immunoSEQ multiplex PCR, and the TCRdb table lists in-frame clones only, not all of them. The repertoire holds some 100,000 clones, with around 84% as singletons. This specimen was peripheral blood, taken on day 0 of AZD1222 vaccination. These receptors were taken from an adult in good health. CDR3s include the opening cysteine and the closing phenylalanine or tryptophan. The D gene is left open where the match is weak. Only part of the rows carry a size: once, few, many, or a class if the clone is expanded.

CDR3nt: TGTGCCAGCAGCTGGGGCGGAGGGACAGATACGCAGTATTTT
CDR3aa: CASSWGGGTDTQYF
abundance: -
v_gene: TRBV7-2
d_gene: -
j_gene: TRBJ2-3

CDR3nt: TGTGCCAGTATATCAACGGTGGCAATGGGACAGGGGGCTTGGGCACTTAGCAATCAGCCCCAGCATTTT
CDR3aa: CASISTVAMGQGAWALSNQPQHF
abundance: -
v_gene: TRBV19
d_gene: TRBD1
j_gene: TRBJ1-5

CDR3nt: TGTGCCAGCAGTTGGCTAGCGGGAGGGGGCAATGAGCAGTTCTTC
CDR3aa: CASSWLAGGGNEQFF
abundance: -
v_gene: TRBV6-2/TRBV6-3
d_gene: TRBD2
j_gene: TRBJ2-1

CDR3nt: TGTGCCAGCAGCGTTGGGGCGATCTCTGGGGCCAACGTCCTGACTTTC
CDR3aa: CASSVGAISGANVLTF
abundance: -
v_gene: TRBV7-8
d_gene: -
j_gene: TRBJ2-6

CDR3nt: TGTGCCAGCACGACAGGGGTGAGCACCGGGGAGCTGTTTTTT
CDR3aa: CASTTGVSTGELFF
abundance: -
v_gene: TRBV25-1
d_gene: TRBD1
j_gene: TRBJ2-2

CDR3nt: TGTGCCAGCAGCCCGCGGGGAGGGACTGAAGCTTTCTTT
CDR3aa: CASSPRGGTEAFF
abundance: -
v_gene: TRBV28
d_gene: -
j_gene: TRBJ1-1

CDR3nt: TGTGCCACCAGTGATCGAGAAACAGGGGGCACGTACGAGGGCTACACCTTC
CDR3aa: CATSDRETGGTYEGYTF
abundance: -
v_gene: TRBV24-1
d_gene: TRBD1
j_gene: TRBJ1-2

CDR3nt: TGTGCCAGCAGCCCCGGACGGGTGAACACCGGGGAGCTGTTTTTT
CDR3aa: CASSPGRVNTGELFF
abundance: -
v_gene: TRBV7-9
d_gene: -
j_gene: TRBJ2-2

CDR3nt: TGTGCCAGCAGTTCTCCCCCGACAGGGGCCAAAAACATTCAGTACTTC
CDR3aa: CASSSPPTGAKNIQYF
abundance: once
v_gene: TRBV6-5
d_gene: TRBD1
j_gene: TRBJ2-4

CDR3nt: TGTGCCAGCAAGCGGGGAGGGTATGGCTACACCTTC
CDR3aa: CASKRGGYGYTF
abundance: once
v_gene: TRBV28
d_gene: -
j_gene: TRBJ1-2

CDR3nt: TGTGCCAGCTCGCAAGGCGGGACACATAGCAATCAGCCCCAGCATTTT
CDR3aa: CASSQGGTHSNQPQHF
abundance: once
v_gene: TRBV27
d_gene: -
j_gene: TRBJ1-5

CDR3nt: TGTGCCAGCAGTTACTCCGTTAGAGAGGGATCCTATGGCTACACCTTC
CDR3aa: CASSYSVREGSYGYTF
abundance: -
v_gene: TRBV6-5
d_gene: -
j_gene: TRBJ1-2

CDR3nt: TGTGCCAGCAGCTCACAACCAGGGGTCCAAGCTTTCTTT
CDR3aa: CASSSQPGVQAFF
abundance: -
v_gene: TRBV7-2
d_gene: -
j_gene: TRBJ1-1

CDR3nt: TGCGCCAGCAGCTTGGCCAGTCAGCATGAAAAACTGTTTTTT
CDR3aa: CASSLASQHEKLFF
abundance: -
v_gene: TRBV5-1
d_gene: -
j_gene: TRBJ1-4

CDR3nt: TGTGCCAGCAGCAAAGGAACTAGCGGGAGAACAGATACGCAGTATTTT
CDR3aa: CASSKGTSGRTDTQYF
abundance: -
v_gene: TRBV11-3
d_gene: TRBD2
j_gene: TRBJ2-3

CDR3nt: TGTGCCAGTAGTATACTCCGGACAGCCGTTAGCCTTAAAAACATTCAGTACTTC
CDR3aa: CASSILRTAVSLKNIQYF
abundance: -
v_gene: TRBV19
d_gene: -
j_gene: TRBJ2-4

CDR3nt: TGCGCCAGCAGCAAATCGGGACAAAGCTCTGGAAACACCATATATTTT
CDR3aa: CASSKSGQSSGNTIYF
abundance: -
v_gene: TRBV5-1
d_gene: -
j_gene: TRBJ1-3

CDR3nt: TGTGCCAGCAGCTTGACAGGGGGGAACGAGCAGTACTTC
CDR3aa: CASSLTGGNEQYF
abundance: -
v_gene: TRBV5-4
d_gene: TRBD1
j_gene: TRBJ2-7

CDR3nt: TGTGCCAGCAGCTCGCGCCCGGAATTGTACAATGAGCAGTTCTTC
CDR3aa: CASSSRPELYNEQFF
abundance: -
v_gene: TRBV9
d_gene: -
j_gene: TRBJ2-1

CDR3nt: TGCGCCAGCAGGGAGGGGGAGACCCAGTACTTC
CDR3aa: CASREGETQYF
abundance: -
v_gene: TRBV5-1
d_gene: -
j_gene: TRBJ2-5

CDR3nt: TGCGCCAGCAGCCAAGATCAGGATCAGCCCCAGCATTTT
CDR3aa: CASSQDQDQPQHF
abundance: -
v_gene: TRBV4-1
d_gene: -
j_gene: TRBJ1-5

CDR3nt: TGTGCCAGCAGCTTTTTGCCCGAATCACCCCTCCACTTT
CDR3aa: CASSFLPESPLHF
abundance: -
v_gene: TRBV7-2
d_gene: -
j_gene: TRBJ1-6

CDR3nt: TGTGCCAGCGGACTAGCGGGAATAGTGTACACCGGGGAGCTGTTTTTT
CDR3aa: CASGLAGIVYTGELFF
abundance: -
v_gene: TRBV5-6
d_gene: TRBD2
j_gene: TRBJ2-2

CDR3nt: TGTGCCAGCAGCTTGGAGGGACGGGTGGTGGACGAGCAGTACTTC
CDR3aa: CASSLEGRVVDEQYF
abundance: -
v_gene: TRBV11-2
d_gene: -
j_gene: TRBJ2-7

CDR3nt: TGTGCCAGCAGTCCCGAAGCTTTCTTT
CDR3aa: CASSPEAFF
abundance: -
v_gene: TRBV9
d_gene: -
j_gene: TRBJ1-1

CDR3nt: TGTGCCTGGAGTGAAGGGGAAGGGGCCCAGTACTTC
CDR3aa: CAWSEGEGAQYF
abundance: -
v_gene: TRBV30
d_gene: -
j_gene: TRBJ2-5

CDR3nt: TGTGCCACCCAGAGTGGGGCAGGGAGCTCTGGAAACACCATATATTTT
CDR3aa: CATQSGAGSSGNTIYF
abundance: -
v_gene: TRBV28
d_gene: -
j_gene: TRBJ1-3

CDR3nt: TGTGCCAGCAGTGACATACAGATTAATGAAAAACTGTTTTTT
CDR3aa: CASSDIQINEKLFF
abundance: -
v_gene: TRBV6-1
d_gene: -
j_gene: TRBJ1-4

CDR3nt: TGCAGCGTCGCCGAAACAGGGGGGAACTATGGCTACACCTTC
CDR3aa: CSVAETGGNYGYTF
abundance: -
v_gene: TRBV29-1
d_gene: TRBD1
j_gene: TRBJ1-2

CDR3nt: TGTGCCAGCAGCCTGGGCGGGGGTTACGAGCAGTACTTC
CDR3aa: CASSLGGGYEQYF
abundance: -
v_gene: TRBV5-4
d_gene: TRBD2
j_gene: TRBJ2-7

CDR3nt: TGTGCCAGCAGCTCCCGGGAGGGTGGAGAGACCCAGTACTTC
CDR3aa: CASSSREGGETQYF
abundance: few
v_gene: TRBV7-9
d_gene: TRBD2
j_gene: TRBJ2-5

CDR3nt: TGCGCCAGCAGCTTGGGACAGAACTATGGCTACACCTTC
CDR3aa: CASSLGQNYGYTF
abundance: -
v_gene: TRBV5-1
d_gene: -
j_gene: TRBJ1-2

CDR3nt: TGTGCCAGCGGGGGGGGGCGCGTAGGTGGCTACACCTTC
CDR3aa: CASGGGRVGGYTF
abundance: once
v_gene: TRBV27
d_gene: -
j_gene: TRBJ1-2

CDR3nt: TGCAGCGCCGGGAAAAGACAGGGGGAGCTGTTTTTT
CDR3aa: CSAGKRQGELFF
abundance: -
v_gene: TRBV29-1
d_gene: -
j_gene: TRBJ2-2

CDR3nt: TGTGCCAGCAGCTTGGTAGATGGCGATGAGCAGTTCTTC
CDR3aa: CASSLVDGDEQFF
abundance: few
v_gene: TRBV5-6
d_gene: -
j_gene: TRBJ2-1

CDR3nt: TGCGCCAGCAGCCAAGATCTAGCGGCCGGTGAAGCTTTCTTT
CDR3aa: CASSQDLAAGEAFF
abundance: -
v_gene: TRBV4-3
d_gene: -
j_gene: TRBJ1-1

CDR3nt: TGTGCCAGCAGCAAGAGAGCCAATGAGCAGTTCTTC
CDR3aa: CASSKRANEQFF
abundance: -
v_gene: TRBV11-3
d_gene: -
j_gene: TRBJ2-1

CDR3nt: TGTGCCAGCAGCTTATTCCAGGGTCACAATGAGCAGTTCTTC
CDR3aa: CASSLFQGHNEQFF
abundance: -
v_gene: TRBV7-8
d_gene: -
j_gene: TRBJ2-1

CDR3nt: TGTGCCACCAGTGGCCCGAACACCGGGGAGCTGTTTTTT
CDR3aa: CATSGPNTGELFF
abundance: few
v_gene: TRBV24-1
d_gene: -
j_gene: TRBJ2-2

CDR3nt: TGTGCCAGCAACTCAGGGGGGGCTCAGCCCCAGCATTTT
CDR3aa: CASNSGGAQPQHF
abundance: few
v_gene: TRBV12-3/TRBV12-4
d_gene: TRBD1
j_gene: TRBJ1-5

CDR3nt: TGTGCCAGCAGCCCAGCTCGAAGCTCTGGAAACACCATATATTTT
CDR3aa: CASSPARSSGNTIYF
abundance: -
v_gene: TRBV7-2
d_gene: -
j_gene: TRBJ1-3

CDR3nt: TGCAGCGTCTCACTAGCGGGAGTTGGGAATGAGCAGTTCTTC
CDR3aa: CSVSLAGVGNEQFF
abundance: -
v_gene: TRBV29-1
d_gene: TRBD2
j_gene: TRBJ2-1

CDR3nt: TGTGCCAGCAGCTTTACGTTAGGGGCGGAGACCCAGTACTTC
CDR3aa: CASSFTLGAETQYF
abundance: -
v_gene: TRBV7-9
d_gene: -
j_gene: TRBJ2-5

CDR3nt: TGCGCCAGCAGCTTGGGACTAGCGAGGACAAACGAGCAGTACTTC
CDR3aa: CASSLGLARTNEQYF
abundance: once
v_gene: TRBV5-1
d_gene: TRBD2
j_gene: TRBJ2-7

CDR3nt: TGCGCCAGCAGCAGCGGGACTAGCGGGAGGGGATACGAGCAGTACTTC
CDR3aa: CASSSGTSGRGYEQYF
abundance: -
v_gene: TRBV5-1
d_gene: TRBD2
j_gene: TRBJ2-7

CDR3nt: TGTGCCAGCAGCCCAGTAGGGGAAGCTTTCTTT
CDR3aa: CASSPVGEAFF
abundance: -
v_gene: TRBV28
d_gene: -
j_gene: TRBJ1-1

CDR3nt: TGTGCCAGCAGCTTAGGTGGGGGGCTGCGTGAAAAACTGTTTTTT
CDR3aa: CASSLGGGLREKLFF
abundance: medium-sized
v_gene: TRBV7-9
d_gene: -
j_gene: TRBJ1-4

CDR3nt: TGTGCCAGCAGACCCGTACGGACAGGCTGGAGGTATGGCTACACCTTC
CDR3aa: CASRPVRTGWRYGYTF
abundance: once
v_gene: TRBV7-9
d_gene: TRBD1
j_gene: TRBJ1-2

CDR3nt: TGTGCCAGCAGGATGGTGGGACAGAGGCCCCTCCAGTTC
CDR3aa: CASRMVGQRPLQF
abundance: once
v_gene: TRBV12-3/TRBV12-4
d_gene: TRBD1
j_gene: TRBJ1-2

CDR3nt: TGTGCCAGTAGACCGAATCCGGGACAGGACGCCCAAAGGCGATATGGCTACACCTTC
CDR3aa: CASRPNPGQDAQRRYGYTF
abundance: -
v_gene: TRBV19
d_gene: TRBD1
j_gene: TRBJ1-2

CDR3nt: TGCGCCAGCAGCCAAGATCACAGGACAAGGGATGGCTACACCTTC
CDR3aa: CASSQDHRTRDGYTF
abundance: -
v_gene: TRBV4-1
d_gene: -
j_gene: TRBJ1-2

CDR3nt: TGTGCCACCAGCAAACCGGGACAGGGGATTTTGACTTCTAACTATGGCTACACCTTC
CDR3aa: CATSKPGQGILTSNYGYTF
abundance: -
v_gene: TRBV24-1
d_gene: TRBD1
j_gene: TRBJ1-2

CDR3nt: TGTGCCAGCAGCACGGGCCCTAGCCAGCCCCAGCATTTT
CDR3aa: CASSTGPSQPQHF
abundance: -
v_gene: TRBV11-2
d_gene: -
j_gene: TRBJ1-5

CDR3nt: TGTGCCAGCAGCTTAGCCGGACTAGCGGGAGCTTGGGAGCAGTACTTC
CDR3aa: CASSLAGLAGAWEQYF
abundance: -
v_gene: TRBV7-6
d_gene: TRBD2
j_gene: TRBJ2-7